These T cell receptor beta chains were read from a single sample in a study of PD-L1 blockade in urothelial cancer. The assay was immunoSEQ multiplex PCR, and TCRdb's table has in-frame clones only and misses some. The table records tens of thousands of clones, about 83% of them present only once. Material: PBMCs, obtained around atezolizumab (anti-PD-L1) treatment. Receptor source: a woman aged 70-85 years with urothelial cancer. Each CDR3 is given with its conserved first and last residue.

CDR3 length,V gene,CDR3 protein
15,TRBV2,CASRSGQGAVGIQYF
21,TRBV7-6,CASSPRAPGLAGRPDIGTQYF
16,TRBV4-3,CASSQGLGTGQETQYF
15,TRBV7-8,CASSPRTGLSYEQYF
16,TRBV4-2,CASSQAGSNSYNEQFF
16,TRBV4-2,CASSQEQGIVTGELFF
18,TRBV27,CASSPSLGRGLPHQPQHF
15,TRBV4-3,CASSQVAGGSDTQYF
17,TRBV4-3,CASSQGLGAGGWETQYF
14,TRBV5-1,CASSLEATAEKLFF
18,TRBV5-1,CASSLKIWGLAGEETQYF